What follows are 2 T cell receptor beta chains derived from one specimen sequenced in a study of shared clonotypes between healthy human individuals. Generated by immunoSEQ multiplex PCR, the TCRdb table keeps only in-frame clones and is missing some. The sample records about 2.3 million clones, about 90% being singletons. Material for sequencing was naive CD4+ T cells from PBMCs. Subset indicated: CD45RA+ positively selected. The receptors come from a man aged 18 to 29 in good health. Some clones in this sample may be carry-over from other donors' samples.

This clone was detected only a few times. The chain has TRBV10-3 and TRBJ1-1; a weak D match, TRBD1 (6 bases). Trimming removed 3 bases at V and 6 bases at J, with 17 bases between. Looked up from germline, CDR1 is ENHRY and CDR2 is SYGVKD. CDR3 length equals 15 residues. The CDR3 loop is CAISDWGQSGSEAFF. The CDR3 DNA is TGTGCCATCAGTGATTGGGGACAATCGGGGTCTGAAGCTTTCTTT.

With regard to this clone: At the DNA level, this CDR3 is encoded by other sequences in the same sample as well. The V gene is TRBV5-1, the J gene TRBJ2-1, with 8 bases fitting TRBD1. V shed 1 base, J shed 5 bases, and the junction held 5 bases outside the gene matches. The CDR3 is 15 residues long. Germline assignment: CDR1 SGHRS and CDR2 YFSETQ. The CDR3 region is CASSLTGGPNNEQFF. The CDR3 nucleotides read TGCGCCAGCAGCTTGACAGGGGGGCCCAACAATGAGCAGTTCTTC.